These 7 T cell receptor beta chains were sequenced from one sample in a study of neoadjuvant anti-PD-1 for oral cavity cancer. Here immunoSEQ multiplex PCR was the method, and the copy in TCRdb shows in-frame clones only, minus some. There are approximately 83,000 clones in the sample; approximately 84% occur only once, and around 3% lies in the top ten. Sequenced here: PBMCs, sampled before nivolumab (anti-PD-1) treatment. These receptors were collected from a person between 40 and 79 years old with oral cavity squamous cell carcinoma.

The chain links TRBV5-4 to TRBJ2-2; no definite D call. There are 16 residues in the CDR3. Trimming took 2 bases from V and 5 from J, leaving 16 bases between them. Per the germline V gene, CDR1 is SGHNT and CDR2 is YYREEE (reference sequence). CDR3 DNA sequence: TGTGCCAGCAGCTTACGGAAGGCGACCACGACCGGGGAGCTGTTTTTT. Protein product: CASSLRKATTTGELFF.

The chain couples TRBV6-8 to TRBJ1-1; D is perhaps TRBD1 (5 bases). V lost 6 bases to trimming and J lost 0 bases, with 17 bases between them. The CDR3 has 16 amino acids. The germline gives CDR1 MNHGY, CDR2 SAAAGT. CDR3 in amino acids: CASRAYPGHMNTEAFF. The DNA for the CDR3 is TGTGCCAGCAGGGCTTACCCCGGACATATGAACACTGAAGCTTTCTTT.

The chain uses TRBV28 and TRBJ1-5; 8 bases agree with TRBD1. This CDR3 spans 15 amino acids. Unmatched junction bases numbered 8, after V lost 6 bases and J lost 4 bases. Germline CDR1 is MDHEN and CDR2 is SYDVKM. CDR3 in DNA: TGTGCCAGCAGCCCCGGGACAGGACCGAATCAGCCCCAGCATTTT. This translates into CASSPGTGPNQPQHF.

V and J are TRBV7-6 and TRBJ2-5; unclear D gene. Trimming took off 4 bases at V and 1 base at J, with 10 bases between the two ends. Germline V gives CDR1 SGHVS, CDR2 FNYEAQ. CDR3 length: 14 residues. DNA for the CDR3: TGTGCCAGCAGCTCCTCCGCGACCCAAGAGACCCAGTACTTC. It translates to CASSSSATQETQYF.

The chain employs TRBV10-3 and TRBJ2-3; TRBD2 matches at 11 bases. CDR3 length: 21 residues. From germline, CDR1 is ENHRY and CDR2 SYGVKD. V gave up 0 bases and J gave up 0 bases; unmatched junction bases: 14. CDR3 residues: CAISESKLAGDFSFSTDTQYF. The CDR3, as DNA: TGTGCCATCAGTGAGTCGAAACTAGCGGGAGACTTTAGTTTTAGCACAGATACGCAGTATTTT.

CDR3 coding DNA: TGTGCCAGCAGCTTAGGAACAGCAGCCCAGCATTTT. Protein sequence: CASSLGTAAQHF. The rearrangement joins TRBV7-8 to TRBJ1-5; D is unresolved. The CDR3 covers 12 residues. Trimming shortened V by 1 base and J by 11 bases, and 9 bases separated the two germline ends. Germline V gene data show CDR1 as SGHVS and CDR2 as FQNEAQ. The variable domain in full, completed from reference TRBV7-8 and TRBJ1-5, reads GAGVSQSPRYKVAKRGQDVALRCDPISGHVSLFWYQQALGQGPEFLTYFQNEAQLDKSGLPSDRFFAERPEGSVSTLKIQRTQQEDSAVYLCASSLGTAAQHFGDGTRLSIL.

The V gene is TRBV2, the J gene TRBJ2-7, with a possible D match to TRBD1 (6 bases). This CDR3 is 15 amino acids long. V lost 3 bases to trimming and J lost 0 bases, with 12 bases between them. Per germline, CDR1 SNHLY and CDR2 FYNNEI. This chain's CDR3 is CASSDSTGISYEQYF. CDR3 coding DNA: TGTGCCAGCAGTGACTCGACAGGTATCTCCTACGAGCAGTACTTC.